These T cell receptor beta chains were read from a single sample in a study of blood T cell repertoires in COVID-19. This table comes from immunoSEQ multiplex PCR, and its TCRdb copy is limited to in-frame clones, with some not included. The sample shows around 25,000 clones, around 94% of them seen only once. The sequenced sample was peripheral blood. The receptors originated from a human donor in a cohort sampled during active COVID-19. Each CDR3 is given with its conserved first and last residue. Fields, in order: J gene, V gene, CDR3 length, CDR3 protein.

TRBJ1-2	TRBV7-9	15	CASSLATGGGYGYTF
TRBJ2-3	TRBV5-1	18	CASSRYPNVGGSTDTQYF
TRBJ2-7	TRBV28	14	CASRGPGQTGEQYF
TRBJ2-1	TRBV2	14	CASHRTTLYNEQFF
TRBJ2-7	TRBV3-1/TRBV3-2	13	CASSHQRSYEQYF
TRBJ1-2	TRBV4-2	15	CASSQDEGRNYGYTF
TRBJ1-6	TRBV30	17	CAWSFKQGKGYNSPLHF
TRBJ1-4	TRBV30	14	CAWSETTGSEKLFF
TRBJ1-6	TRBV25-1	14	CASRPGQNNSPLHF
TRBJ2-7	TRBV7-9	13	CASSLAGGFEQYF
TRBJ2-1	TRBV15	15	CATSIPGQGYNEQFF
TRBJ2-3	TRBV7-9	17	CASSPFQAGGIWDTQYF
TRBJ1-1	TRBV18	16	CASSPTGQGMNTEAFF
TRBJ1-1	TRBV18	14	CASSLGQGNTEAFF
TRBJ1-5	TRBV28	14	CAGGQGLSKQPQHF
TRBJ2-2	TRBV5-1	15	CASSLRQGNTGELFF
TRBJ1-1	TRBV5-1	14	CASSSQGVNTEAFF
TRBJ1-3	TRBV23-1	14	CASNLGQGKDTIYF
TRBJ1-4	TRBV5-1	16	CASPTPPGSTNEKLFF
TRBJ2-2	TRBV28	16	CASRGRDRGLIGELFF
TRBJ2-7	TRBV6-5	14	CASRTSGSSYEQYF
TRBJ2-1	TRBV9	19	CASSVAHWGTLSSYNEQFF
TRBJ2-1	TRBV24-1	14	CATMRTGAYNEQFF
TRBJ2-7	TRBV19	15	CASSPTGQGSYEQYF
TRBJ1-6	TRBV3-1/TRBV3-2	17	CASSQDWPPMRNSPLHF
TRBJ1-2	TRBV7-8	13	CASSLALAEGYTF
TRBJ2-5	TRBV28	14	CASSSRDSEETQYF
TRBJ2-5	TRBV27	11	CASRNTGTQYF
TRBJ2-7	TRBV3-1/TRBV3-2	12	CASSSRSYEQYF